The 5 T cell receptor beta chains in this list originate from one sample, sequenced in a study of PD-1 blockade in classical Hodgkin lymphoma. The time point was: cycle 4 day 1 (C4D1), after 5 to 7 weeks of nivolumab. Relapses following autologous stem cell transplantation were seen in all patients, with brentuximab vedotin exposure varying. The study isolated CD8+ T cells from thawed PBMCs by magnetic negative selection. The assay was immunoSEQ multiplex PCR, and TCRdb's table has in-frame clones only and misses some. The repertoire consists of a few thousand clones, with roughly 65% occurring once and the leading ten covering approximately 28%. This material consisted of CD8+ T cells from blood, taken before the fourth cycle of nivolumab. These receptors came from a human donor with classical Hodgkin lymphoma.

V gene TRBV2 combines with J gene TRBJ2-7; 7 bases fit TRBD2. The V gene end was trimmed by 6 bases and the J gene end by 2 bases; junction bases not matched to a gene: 16. The CDR3 runs 17 residues. Germline CDR1 and CDR2: SNHLY and FYNNEI. The CDR3 sequence: CASRAPSSGLLPYEQYF. CDR3 DNA sequence: TGTGCCAGCAGGGCCCCCTCTAGCGGCTTACTTCCCTACGAGCAGTACTTC.

The chain employs TRBV9 and TRBJ1-2, with D tentatively TRBD1 (5 bases). Germline assignment: CDR1 SGDLS and CDR2 YYNGEE. The CDR3 is made up of 15 amino acids. V was clipped by 0 bases and J by 4 bases, with 13 bases between them. CDR3 loop: CASSVGRDWVYGYTF. DNA for the CDR3: TGTGCCAGCAGCGTAGGGCGGGACTGGGTCTATGGCTACACCTTC.

The chain combines TRBV7-8 with TRBJ2-7; 7 positions agree with TRBD2. With 5 bases clipped from V and 1 base from J, the junction kept 8 bases outside the gene matches. Per germline, CDR1 SGHVS and CDR2 FQNEAQ. The CDR3 runs 15 residues. DNA for the CDR3: TGTGCCAGCAGCCCCCTAGCGGTGGGGTCCTACGAGCAGTACTTC. Its translation is CASSPLAVGSYEQYF.

CDR3 loop: CASSGGLGTEAFF. For the CDR3, the DNA is TGCGCCAGCAGTGGGGGGCTCGGCACTGAAGCTTTCTTT. J is TRBJ1-1 and V is TRBV5-1, with TRBD1 as a possible D gene (6 bases). Germline assignment: CDR1 SGHRS and CDR2 YFSETQ. Trimming took off 5 bases at V and 4 bases at J, with 12 bases between the two ends. The CDR3 consists of 13 residues.

This clone showed up just a few times. The chain combines TRBV28 with TRBJ2-5; TRBD2 matches 7 bases. Germline-derived CDR1 and CDR2 are MDHEN and SYDVKM. V lost 1 base, J lost 3 bases, and 8 bases stayed unmatched. This CDR3 is built from 16 residues. Here the CDR3 reads CASSLSWGGEKETQYF. The CDR3 DNA follows: TGTGCCAGCAGTTTATCATGGGGGGGGGAAAAAGAGACCCAGTACTTC.